The clone carrying this TCR beta chain showed up many times. Its antigen is unidentified. One end of the junction varies from germline; a read error may be responsible. This specimen belongs to a study of spatial heterogeneity in lung cancer. On the study more broadly: Tumor-region TCR transcript counts correlated strongly with a T cell module score from matched bulk RNA-seq.

Study-level points and caveats: Mutation counts in tumors were tracked by counts of expanded intratumoral alpha and beta TCRs.

CDR1 is SGHAT, CDR2 FQDESV, per germline (reference sequence). The CDR3 contains 16 residues. Stated time point: sample taken at primary tumor resection. TCRdb called the 5' RACE reads again in MiXCR, with one record for every CDR3 protein. The table shows roughly 7,100 distinct CDR3 sequences, with about 14% occurring only once. The sequencing here drew on lung tumor tissue, taken at surgery. This clonotype originated in a male donor with early-stage non-small cell lung cancer. The chain links TRBV11-1 to TRBJ2-1, with 7 bases identical to TRBD1. The CDR3, as DNA: TGTGCCAGCAGCCCACGACAGGGCCGCTCCGACAATGAGCAGTTCTTC. Translation gives CASSPRQGRSDNEQFF.